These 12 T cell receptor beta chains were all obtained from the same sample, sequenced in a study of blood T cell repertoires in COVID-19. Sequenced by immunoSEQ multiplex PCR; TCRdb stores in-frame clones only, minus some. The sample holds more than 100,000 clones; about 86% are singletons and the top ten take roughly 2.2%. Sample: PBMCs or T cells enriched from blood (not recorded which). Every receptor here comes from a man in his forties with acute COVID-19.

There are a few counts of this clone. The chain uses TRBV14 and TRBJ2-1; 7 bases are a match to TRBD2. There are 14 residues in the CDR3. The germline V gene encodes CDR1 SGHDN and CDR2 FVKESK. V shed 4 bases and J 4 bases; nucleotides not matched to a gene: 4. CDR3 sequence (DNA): TGTGCCAGCAGCCCCGCTAGCGGTTACAATGAGCAGTTCTTC. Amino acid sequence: CASSPASGYNEQFF.

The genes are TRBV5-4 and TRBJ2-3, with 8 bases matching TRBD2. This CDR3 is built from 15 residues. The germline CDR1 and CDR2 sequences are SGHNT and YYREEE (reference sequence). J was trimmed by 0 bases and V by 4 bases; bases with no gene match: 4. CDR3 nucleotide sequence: TGTGCCAGCAGCCGGGGGGGCTCGAGCACAGATACGCAGTATTTT. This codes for CASSRGGSSTDTQYF.

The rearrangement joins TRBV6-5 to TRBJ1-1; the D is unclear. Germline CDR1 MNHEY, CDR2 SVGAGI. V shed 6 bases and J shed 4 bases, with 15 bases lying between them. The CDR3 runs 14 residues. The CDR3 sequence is CASSPRVWSTEAFF. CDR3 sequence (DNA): TGTGCCAGCAGCCCACGGGTGTGGAGCACTGAAGCTTTCTTT.

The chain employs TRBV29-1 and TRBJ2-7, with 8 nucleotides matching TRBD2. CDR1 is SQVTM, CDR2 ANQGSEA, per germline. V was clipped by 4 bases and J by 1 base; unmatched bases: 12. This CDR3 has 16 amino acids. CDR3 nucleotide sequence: TGCAGCGTTGGGAAGAAGGCGGGAGGACCTTCCTACGAGCAGTACTTC. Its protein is CSVGKKAGGPSYEQYF.

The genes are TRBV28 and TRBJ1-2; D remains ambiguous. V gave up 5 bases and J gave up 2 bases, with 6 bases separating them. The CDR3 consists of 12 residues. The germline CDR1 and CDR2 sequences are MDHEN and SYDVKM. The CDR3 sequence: CASSLENYGYTF. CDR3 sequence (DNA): TGTGCCAGCAGTCTGGAGAACTATGGCTACACCTTC.

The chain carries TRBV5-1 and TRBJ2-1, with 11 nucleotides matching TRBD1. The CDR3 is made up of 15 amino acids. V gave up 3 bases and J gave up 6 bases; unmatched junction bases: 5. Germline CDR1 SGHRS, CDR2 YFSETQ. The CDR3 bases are TGCGCCAGCAGCTGGACAGGGGGCAGTAGCAATGAGCAGTTCTTC. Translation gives CASSWTGGSSNEQFF.

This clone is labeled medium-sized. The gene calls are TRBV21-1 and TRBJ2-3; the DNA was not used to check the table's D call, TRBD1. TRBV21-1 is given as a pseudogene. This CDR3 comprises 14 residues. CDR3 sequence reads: CASSDGQGWDTQYF. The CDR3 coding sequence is TGTGCCAGCAGCGATGGACAGGGGTGGGATACGCAGTATTTT.

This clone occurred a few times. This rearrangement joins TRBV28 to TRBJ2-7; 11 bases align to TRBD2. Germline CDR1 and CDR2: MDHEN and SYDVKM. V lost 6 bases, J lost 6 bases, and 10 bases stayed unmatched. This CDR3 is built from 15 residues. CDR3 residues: CASRRGTSGVSEQYF. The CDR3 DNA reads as TGTGCCAGCAGACGAGGGACTAGCGGAGTAAGCGAGCAGTACTTC.

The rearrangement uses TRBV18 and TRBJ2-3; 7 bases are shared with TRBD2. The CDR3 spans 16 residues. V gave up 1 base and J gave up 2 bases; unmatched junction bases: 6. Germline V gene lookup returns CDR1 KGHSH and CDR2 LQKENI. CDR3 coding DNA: TGTGCCAGCTCACCACAAGCGGGGTATACCACAGATACGCAGTATTTT. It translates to CASSPQAGYTTDTQYF.

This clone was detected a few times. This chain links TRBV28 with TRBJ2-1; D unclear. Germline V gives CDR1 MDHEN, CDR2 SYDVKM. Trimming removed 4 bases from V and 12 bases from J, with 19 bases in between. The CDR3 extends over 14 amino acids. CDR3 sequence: CASSSRLAGDGQFF. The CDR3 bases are TGTGCCAGCAGTTCCCGTTTAGCCGGTGATGGGCAGTTCTTC.

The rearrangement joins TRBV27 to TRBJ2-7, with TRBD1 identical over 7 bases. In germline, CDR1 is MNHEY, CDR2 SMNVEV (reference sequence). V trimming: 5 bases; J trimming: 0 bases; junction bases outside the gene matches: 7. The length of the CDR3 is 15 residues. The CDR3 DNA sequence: TGTGCCAGCAGTCCTCTGGGGACAGCCTCCTACGAGCAGTACTTC. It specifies CASSPLGTASYEQYF.

Written as DNA, the CDR3 is TGTGCCAGCAGCCCGCACCCACTAGCGGGAGTTAGAACAGATACGCAGTATTTT. Protein sequence: CASSPHPLAGVRTDTQYF. The rearrangement links TRBV7-9 to TRBJ2-3; 11 bases line up with TRBD2. Trimming cost V 5 bases and J 3 bases; bases outside gene matches: 13. The CDR3 loop spans 18 amino acids. Germline values: CDR1 SEHNR, CDR2 FQNEAQ (reference sequence).